The 3 T cell receptor beta chains given below trace back to one sample, sequenced in a study of cytomegalovirus exposure and HLA in healthy donors. Primers: 60 Vbeta forward and 13 Jbeta reverse. The assay was immunoSEQ multiplex PCR, and TCRdb's table has in-frame clones only and misses some. The sample has some 89,000 clones, around 85% seen once; the top ten hold 6.5% to 9%. Specimen: PBMCs. Every receptor here comes from a man aged 40-50 years in good health and CMV-seropositive.

The chain has TRBV28 and TRBJ2-1; a possible D gene is TRBD2 (6 bases). The CDR3 has 14 amino acids. Germline loops: CDR1 MDHEN, CDR2 SYDVKM. The germline V and J ends were trimmed by 1 base and 8 bases, with 12 bases remaining between them. The CDR3 loop is CASSLSGRDYEQFF. The CDR3 DNA is TGTGCCAGCAGTTTATCGGGCAGGGACTATGAGCAGTTCTTC.

This chain uses TRBV27 with TRBJ2-7, with 10 nucleotides matching TRBD2. Unmatched junction bases numbered 6, after V lost 5 bases and J lost 5 bases. In germline, CDR1 is MNHEY, CDR2 SMNVEV (reference sequence). The CDR3 consists of 14 residues. The CDR3 coding sequence is TGTGCCAGCAGTGAAGCGGGAGGGAGAAACGAGCAGTACTTC. Amino acids: CASSEAGGRNEQYF.

This CDR3 reads CASSPGARVGNQPQHF. In nucleotides, the CDR3 is TGTGCCAGCTCACCGGGGGCCCGGGTTGGCAATCAGCCCCAGCATTTT. The chain carries TRBV18 and TRBJ1-5; a possible D gene is TRBD1 (6 bases). The CDR3 has 16 residues. V was trimmed by 3 bases and J by 2 bases, leaving 14 bases between them. In germline, CDR1 is KGHSH, CDR2 LQKENI.